A single sample gave rise to the 20 T cell receptor beta chains below, sequenced in a study of shared clonotypes between healthy human individuals. Data came from immunoSEQ multiplex PCR; TCRdb stores just in-frame clones and leaves some out. The sample contains about 980,000 clones, approximately 80% of which appear only once. Sequenced: memory CD4+ T cells sorted from blood. Noted subset: CD45RA-negative fraction. The receptors here all came from a man between 18 and 35 years old in good health.

V and J are TRBV30 and TRBJ1-1, with D perhaps matching TRBD1 (6 bases). This CDR3 has 15 residues. V lost 3 bases, J lost 7 bases, and 21 bases lay in between. Germline V gene data show CDR1 as GTSNPN and CDR2 as SVGIG (reference sequence). The CDR3 DNA reads TGTGCCTGGAGAGCGACAGGCCTCGGTGGGGTTGAAGCTTTCTTT. It is translated as CAWRATGLGGVEAFF.

The V call is TRBV5-1, the J call TRBJ2-6, with D maybe TRBD1 (6 bases). V lost 0 bases and J lost 0, with 13 bases in between. The germline gives CDR1 SGHRS, CDR2 YFSETQ. This CDR3 region has 18 residues. CDR3 region: CASSLARQVPSGANVLTF. The CDR3 DNA follows: TGCGCCAGCAGCTTGGCCAGACAGGTCCCCTCTGGGGCCAACGTCCTGACTTTC.

The genes are TRBV5-1 and TRBJ1-6; D gene uncertain. Germline V lookup: CDR1 SGHRS, CDR2 YFSETQ. The length of the CDR3 is 15 residues. Trimming cost V 0 bases and J 3 bases, with 7 bases left between them. The CDR3 here is CASSLGSGYNSPLHF. DNA for the CDR3: TGCGCCAGCAGCTTGGGGTCAGGCTATAATTCACCCCTCCACTTT.

In this sample, this clone turned up a few times. One junction end disagrees with the germline gene, perhaps due to a read error. The chain joins TRBV7-9 to TRBJ2-1, with D possibly matching TRBD1 (5 bases). The CDR3 is 17 residues long. Germline V gene data show CDR1 as SEHNR and CDR2 as FQNEAQ (reference sequence). CDR3 residues: CASRLGPAVGESQEQFF. For the CDR3, the DNA is TGTGCCAGCCGCTTGGGGCCTGCAGTTGGGGAAAGTCAGGAGCAGTTCTTC.

The CDR3 DNA sequence: TGTGCCAGCAGCCTTGTCGCCGTGAACACTGAAGCTTTCTTT. This translates into CASSLVAVNTEAFF. The chain has TRBV7-9 and TRBJ1-1; D ambiguous. CDR1 and CDR2 from the germline V gene are SEHNR and FQNEAQ (reference sequence). Trimming pared 5 bases from V and 0 bases from J, leaving 10 bases between. The CDR3 is made up of 14 amino acids. Variable domain in full (rest from reference TRBV7-9 and TRBJ1-1): DTGVSQNPRHKITKRGQNVTFRCDPISEHNRLYWYRQTLGQGPEFLTYFQNEAQLEKSRLLSDRFSAERPKGSFSTLEIQRTEQGDSAMYLCASSLVAVNTEAFFGQGTRLTVV.

This chain uses TRBV5-8 with TRBJ1-1, with D hard to call. Trimming took 0 bases from V and 3 from J, leaving 12 bases between them. The CDR3 is 15 residues long. The germline V gene has CDR1 SGHTS and CDR2 YDEGEE. The CDR3 reads CASSLVYIGDTEAFF. Written as DNA, the CDR3 is TGTGCCAGCAGCTTGGTATACATCGGGGACACTGAAGCTTTCTTT. Full variable domain (outside the CDR3, taken from reference TRBV5-8 and TRBJ1-1): EAGVTQSPTHLIKTRGQQATLRCSPISGHTSVYWYQQALGLGLQFLLWYDEGEERNRGNFPPRFSGRQFPNYSSELNVNALELEDSALYLCASSLVYIGDTEAFFGQGTRLTVV.

About this clone: The sample holds other DNA sequences that translate to the same CDR3. The CDR3: CASSLAASGRGETQYF. Here the CDR3 DNA reads TGCGCCAGCAGCTTGGCGGCTAGCGGGAGGGGAGAGACCCAGTACTTC. The rearrangement links TRBV5-1 to TRBJ2-5, with TRBD2 matching over 12 bases. Trimming cost V 0 bases and J 4 bases; bases outside gene matches: 4. The germline V gene has CDR1 SGHRS and CDR2 YFSETQ. This CDR3 has 16 amino acids.

V is TRBV13 and J is TRBJ2-1; 7 bases are a match to TRBD1. The germline CDR1 and CDR2 sequences are PRHDT and FYEKMQ (reference sequence). The V and J ends lost 9 bases and 8 bases, in that order; junction bases with no gene match: 10. This CDR3 spans 13 amino acids. The CDR3 DNA follows: TGTGCCAGTAAACAAATACAGGGGTATGAGCAGTTCTTC. Translated: CASKQIQGYEQFF.

The V gene is TRBV5-6, the J gene TRBJ2-3, with 11 nucleotides matching TRBD2. The ends lost 0 bases at V and 4 bases at J; junction bases unmatched: 1. The CDR3 is 15 amino acids. Germline V gives CDR1 SGHDT, CDR2 YYEEEE. CDR3 nucleotide sequence: TGTGCCAGCAGCTTGGAACTAGCGGGGGCAGATACGCAGTATTTT. This codes for CASSLELAGADTQYF. The full variable domain, its missing parts supplied by reference TRBV5-6 and TRBJ2-3, is DAGVTQSPTHLIKTRGQQVTLRCSPKSGHDTVSWYQQALGQGPQFIFQYYEEEERQRGNFPDRFSGHQFPNYSSELNVNALLLGDSALYLCASSLELAGADTQYFGPGTRLTVL.

V gene TRBV9 combines with J gene TRBJ2-1; no reliable D call. The V end was cut by 1 base, the J end by 8 bases, with 10 bases between. Per the germline V gene, CDR1 is SGDLS and CDR2 is YYNGEE. This CDR3 spans 13 amino acids. The DNA of the CDR3 is TGTGCCAGCAGCGTAAGACCCCTCGATGAGCAGTTCTTC. It codes for CASSVRPLDEQFF.

A few counts support this clone. The CDR3 nucleotides read TGTGCCATCAGGGGGGAAAGCGGGAGCTCCTATAATTCACCCCTCCACTTT. Protein: CAIRGESGSSYNSPLHF. The chain has TRBV10-3 and TRBJ1-6; a weak D match, TRBD1 (5 bases). Trimming shortened V by 6 bases and J by 0 bases, and 15 bases separated the two germline ends. Germline V gene sequence: CDR1 ENHRY, CDR2 SYGVKD. There are 17 residues in the CDR3.

There are a few counts of this clone. The chain couples TRBV30 to TRBJ1-5, with no clear D. The CDR3 contains 14 residues. The germline gives CDR1 GTSNPN, CDR2 SVGIG (reference sequence). V was pared by 2 bases and J by 4 bases, with 12 bases between. This chain's CDR3 is CAWSLKQSNQPQHF. The CDR3 region has the DNA TGTGCCTGGAGTCTCAAACAGTCAAATCAGCCCCAGCATTTT.

This clone was observed once. The V call is TRBV4-3, the J call TRBJ2-1; D uncertain. Trimming took 4 bases from V and 2 from J, leaving 12 bases between them. The CDR3 totals 15 residues. Germline V CDR1 and CDR2: LGHNA, YSLEER. CDR3 coding DNA: TGCGCCAGCAGCCGAAACCTAGAGGCCTACAATGAGCAGTTCTTC. Translating gives CASSRNLEAYNEQFF.

This clone was recorded a few times. The chain joins TRBV6-5 to TRBJ2-7; D is undetermined. Looked up from germline, CDR1 is MNHEY and CDR2 is SVGAGI. Trimming took off 0 bases at V and 2 bases at J, with 11 bases between the two ends. The CDR3 has 15 residues. The chain's CDR3 is CASSYSMRSAYEQYF. Written as DNA, the CDR3 is TGTGCCAGCAGTTACTCGATGCGGTCCGCCTACGAGCAGTACTTC.

This clone has just a few counts. The CDR3 bases are TGTGCCAGCTCAGCGGGAGCTCCATACGAGCAGTACTTC. As protein: CASSAGAPYEQYF. The V gene is TRBV6-5, the J gene TRBJ2-7; 8 bases agree with TRBD2. Unmatched junction bases numbered 7, after V lost 8 bases and J lost 4 bases. The CDR3 is 13 amino acids. In germline, CDR1 is MNHEY, CDR2 SVGAGI.

This clone was detected once. The rearrangement joins TRBV27 to TRBJ2-6; D gene ambiguous. V shed 5 bases and J shed 0 bases, with 8 bases lying between them. Per germline, CDR1 MNHEY and CDR2 SMNVEV (reference sequence). The CDR3 is 15 amino acids. The CDR3 nucleotides are TGTGCCAGCAGTCCCTCATCCTCTGGGGCCAACGTCCTGACTTTC. Its translation is CASSPSSSGANVLTF.

This chain joins TRBV7-6 and TRBJ2-2; 11 positions agree with TRBD1. This CDR3 contains 16 residues. The J segment lost 6 bases and the V segment lost 5 bases, leaving 8 bases of the junction unmatched. Germline lookup yields CDR1 SGHVS and CDR2 FNYEAQ. The CDR3 DNA is TGTGCCAGCAGCCCCGGACAGGGGGCAAAGGCCGGGGAGCTGTTTTTT. Its protein is CASSPGQGAKAGELFF.

The genes are TRBV19 and TRBJ1-5; D is possibly TRBD1 (5 bases). The CDR3 runs 14 residues. Germline CDR1 is LNHDA and CDR2 is SQIVND (reference sequence). Trimming took 7 bases from V and 3 from J, leaving 13 bases between them. The CDR3 DNA reads TGTGCCAGTACAGCGGGGGTAGCCAATCAGCCCCAGCATTTT. This gives the protein CASTAGVANQPQHF.

This clone was counted a few times. The genes are TRBV19 and TRBJ1-5; a weak D match, TRBD1 (6 bases). Germline-derived CDR1 and CDR2 are LNHDA and SQIVND (reference sequence). This CDR3 has 13 residues. V was cut by 3 bases and J by 9 bases, with 12 bases left in between. The CDR3 DNA reads as TGTGCCAGTAGTATCGACAGGTCCGGGCCCCAGCATTTT. Protein product: CASSIDRSGPQHF.

V usage is TRBV2 and J usage is TRBJ1-3; D gene unclear. With 5 bases removed from V and 0 bases from J, the gap between germline ends came to 8 bases. This CDR3 contains 14 residues. CDR1 is SNHLY and CDR2 is FYNNEI in the germline V gene. The CDR3 region has the DNA TGTGCCAGCAGTCCTAGAGGCTCTGGAAACACCATATATTTT. This gives the protein CASSPRGSGNTIYF.